The rows below give T cell receptor beta chains drawn from one sample of a study of shared clonotypes between healthy human individuals. Profiled with immunoSEQ multiplex PCR; TCRdb holds only in-frame clones, not every one. The top ten clones hold about 0.94% of a sample with over 950,000 clones, about 80% of them seen once. The sample comprised memory CD4+ T cells from PBMCs. These receptor sequences come from a man younger than 35 in good health. Some clones in this sample may be carry-over from other donors' samples. CDR3s leave out the opening cysteine and the closing phenylalanine or tryptophan. The D gene is left open where the match is weak.

TRBV7-9	.	TRBJ1-3	ASSYGGSGNTIY
TRBV5-5	TRBD1	TRBJ1-2	ASSLRGQGASNYGYT
TRBV19	.	TRBJ1-5	ASSIPGSNQPQH
TRBV15	.	TRBJ1-5	ATSRGGQPQH
TRBV18	.	TRBJ2-2	ASSQSPGRNTGELF
TRBV29-1	.	TRBJ2-7	SVALASDREQY
TRBV30	.	TRBJ1-6	AWSVDPYRDNSPLH
TRBV11-3	.	TRBJ2-1	ASSLGGTYNEQF
TRBV19	.	TRBJ1-5	ASTPGANQPQH
TRBV7-2	.	TRBJ1-1	ASSRGDRNTEAF
TRBV5-1	TRBD2	TRBJ2-7	ASSATSGRNEQY
TRBV9	.	TRBJ2-3	ASSPIGADTQY
TRBV4-1	TRBD2	TRBJ2-3	ASSQLWTRGSADTQY
TRBV11-3	.	TRBJ2-2	ASSLGGGADTGELF
TRBV28	TRBD1	TRBJ2-7	ASSLGTGMREQY
TRBV20-1	.	TRBJ1-1	SRVANTEAF
TRBV11-2	.	TRBJ1-1	ASSLVGRTTEAF
TRBV7-3	TRBD1	TRBJ2-2	ASSQGQGAITGELF